The 4 T cell receptor beta chains below were found in one sample sequenced in a study of blood T cell repertoires in COVID-19. Generated by immunoSEQ multiplex PCR, the TCRdb table keeps only in-frame clones and is missing some. Counted here are under 250,000 clones, about 87% occurring once; the ten biggest clones make up under 9%. The specimen was peripheral blood. The receptors come from a woman aged 70 to 79 with active or convalescent COVID-19.

The chain couples TRBV27 to TRBJ1-6; D gene ambiguous. In germline, CDR1 is MNHEY, CDR2 SMNVEV (reference sequence). Trimming took 3 bases from V and 9 from J, leaving 15 bases between them. The length of the CDR3 is 15 residues. The CDR3 DNA reads as TGTGCCAGCAGTTTGGGAAGTGACACTAGTTCACCCCTCCACTTT. Translated, it gives CASSLGSDTSSPLHF.

Note on this clone: The identical CDR3 is also encoded by other nucleotide sequences in the sample. The V gene is TRBV5-1, the J gene TRBJ1-2; D might be TRBD1 (6 bases). Trimming cost V 0 bases and J 5 bases, with 8 bases left between them. The V gene's germline CDR1 is SGHRS and CDR2 YFSETQ. The CDR3 is 13 amino acids. This CDR3 reads CASSLERGYGYTF. The CDR3, as DNA: TGCGCCAGCAGCTTGGAAAGGGGGTATGGCTACACCTTC.

The V and J genes are TRBV28 and TRBJ2-7; 7 bases match TRBD2. The CDR3 sequence is 13 residues long. Losses at the gene ends were 6 bases for V and 0 bases for J; bases not matched to a gene: 2. The germline gives CDR1 MDHEN, CDR2 SYDVKM. CDR3 bases: TGTGCCAGCAGGTCGGGAGGCTCCTACGAGCAGTACTTC. It specifies CASRSGGSYEQYF.

The chain employs TRBV4-1 and TRBJ1-6; D gene unclear. V lost 1 base, J lost 7 bases, and 11 bases lay in between. CDR3 length: 15 residues. CDR1 is MGHRA and CDR2 is YSYEKL in the germline V gene. The CDR3 DNA is TGCGCCAGCAGCCAAGGGCCGCTGACAAATTCACCCCTCCACTTT. It yields the protein CASSQGPLTNSPLHF.